The 21 T cell receptor beta chains in this list originate from one sample, sequenced in a study of blood T cell repertoires in COVID-19. The assay was immunoSEQ multiplex PCR, and TCRdb's table has in-frame clones only and misses some. The data contain about 240,000 clones, 75% to 90% of them singletons. The specimen was PBMCs or T cells enriched from blood (not recorded which). The receptors originated from a man aged 35 to 55 who had recovered from COVID-19.

The chain recombines TRBV5-4 with TRBJ2-1, with 13 positions matching TRBD2. V lost 7 bases, J lost 5 bases, and 15 bases stayed unmatched. The CDR3 contains 18 residues. Germline V gene lookup returns CDR1 SGHNT and CDR2 YYREEE (reference sequence). The CDR3 is CASGGLAGAPNTNNEQFF. DNA for the CDR3: TGTGCCAGCGGCGGACTAGCGGGGGCCCCTAATACGAACAATGAGCAGTTCTTC.

This rearrangement joins TRBV6-2 or TRBV6-3 to TRBJ2-3; D not resolved. V shed 0 bases and J shed 2 bases, with 9 bases lying between them. The CDR3 length is 15 residues. CDR1 is MNHEY and CDR2 is SVGEGT in the germline V gene. The CDR3 loop is CASSYSFENTDTQYF. CDR3 DNA: TGTGCCAGCAGTTACTCTTTTGAGAACACAGATACGCAGTATTTT.

The genes are TRBV7-2 and TRBJ2-3; 9 bases match TRBD1. The CDR3 length is 15 residues. Germline loops: CDR1 SGHTA, CDR2 FQGNSA. V lost 5 bases to trimming and J lost 2 bases; unmatched junction nucleotides: 5. The CDR3 coding sequence is TGTGCCAGCAGCCCGGACAGGGGCCACACAGATACGCAGTATTTT. Translated, it gives CASSPDRGHTDTQYF. Full variable domain (rest looked up from reference TRBV7-2 and TRBJ2-3): GAGVSQSPSNKVTEKGKDVELRCDPISGHTALYWYRQSLGQGLEFLIYFQGNSAPDKSGLPSDRFSAERTGGSVSTLTIQRTQQEDSAVYLCASSPDRGHTDTQYFGPGTRLTVL.

This chain links TRBV4-1 with TRBJ2-1; TRBD2 matches at 7 bases. The CDR3 sequence is 15 residues long. Losses at the gene ends were 1 base for V and 4 bases for J; bases not matched to a gene: 4. CDR1 is MGHRA, CDR2 YSYEKL, per germline. The CDR3 region has the DNA TGCGCCAGCAGCCAAGCGGGGACTACTTACAATGAGCAGTTCTTC. Residues: CASSQAGTTYNEQFF.

The chain has TRBV30 and TRBJ1-2; perhaps TRBD1 as D (5 bases). V was clipped by 0 bases and J by 5 bases, with 13 bases between them. The CDR3 is 14 residues long. Germline assignment: CDR1 GTSNPN and CDR2 SVGIG (reference sequence). The CDR3, as DNA: TGTGCCTGGAGTGTACAGGTCTTAGGTTATGGCTACACCTTC. The encoded protein is CAWSVQVLGYGYTF.

This clone occurred many times. The J gene is TRBJ2-7, the V gene TRBV3-1 (or the pseudogene TRBV3-2); D possibly corresponds to TRBD2 (6 bases). Per the germline V gene, CDR1 is LGHDT and CDR2 is YNNKEL (reference sequence). The CDR3 runs 15 residues. With 1 base removed from V and 2 bases from J, the gap between germline ends came to 12 bases. In DNA, the CDR3 is TGTGCCAGCAGCCAAGGGTTAGCGGTGGCCTACGAGCAGTACTTC. Amino acids: CASSQGLAVAYEQYF.

The rearrangement uses TRBV7-2 and TRBJ2-1; 14 bases match TRBD2. With V trimmed by 5 bases and J by 4 bases, 7 bases remained unmatched. The CDR3 covers 17 residues. Germline V gene lookup returns CDR1 SGHTA and CDR2 FQGNSA. CDR3 sequence: CASSPEGTSGRYNEQFF. The CDR3 bases are TGTGCCAGCAGCCCGGAGGGGACTAGCGGGAGATACAATGAGCAGTTCTTC.

V and J are TRBV5-4 and TRBJ1-1; 7 bases map to TRBD1. CDR1 is SGHNT and CDR2 is YYREEE in the germline V gene (reference sequence). V shed 3 bases and J 1 base; nucleotides not matched to a gene: 3. The CDR3 has 14 residues. This CDR3 is CASSSRDRNTEAFF. CDR3 in DNA: TGTGCCAGCAGCTCCCGGGACAGGAACACTGAAGCTTTCTTT.

This clone turned up a few times. The rearrangement joins TRBV9 to TRBJ1-6, with a weak D call TRBD1 (5 bases). Germline CDR1 and CDR2: SGDLS and YYNGEE. The germline V and J ends were trimmed by 2 bases and 5 bases, with 29 bases remaining between them. CDR3 length: 21 residues. The CDR3 DNA sequence: TGTGCCAGCAGCGTGTGGGGCCAAACCCCCCCCTCCCGGGCCCATAATTCACCCCTCCACTTT. Encoded protein: CASSVWGQTPPSRAHNSPLHF. Supplemented by reference TRBV9 and TRBJ1-6, the full variable domain reads DSGVTQTPKHLITATGQRVTLRCSPRSGDLSVYWYQQSLDQGLQFLIQYYNGEERAKGNILERFSAQQFPDLHSELNLSSLELGDSALYFCASSVWGQTPPSRAHNSPLHFGNGTRLTVT.

The rearrangement joins TRBV19 to TRBJ1-4; TRBD1 agrees at 9 bases. This CDR3 comprises 14 residues. Per germline, CDR1 LNHDA and CDR2 SQIVND (reference sequence). The trim removed 6 bases at V and 8 bases at J, leaving 7 bases unmatched. The CDR3 spells CASSPGQGWEKLFF. In nucleotides, the CDR3 is TGTGCCAGTAGCCCGGGACAGGGCTGGGAAAAACTGTTTTTT.

The chain recombines TRBV9 with TRBJ2-7; D unresolved. The germline V gene encodes CDR1 SGDLS and CDR2 YYNGEE. The CDR3 is 13 amino acids. V was clipped by 2 bases and J by 5 bases, with 11 bases between them. For the CDR3, the DNA is TGTGCCAGCAGCGTTCGGCAGGATAACGAGCAGTACTTC. Protein product: CASSVRQDNEQYF. Together with reference TRBV9 and TRBJ2-7, the CDR3 gives the full variable domain: DSGVTQTPKHLITATGQRVTLRCSPRSGDLSVYWYQQSLDQGLQFLIQYYNGEERAKGNILERFSAQQFPDLHSELNLSSLELGDSALYFCASSVRQDNEQYFGPGTRLTVT.

The chain joins TRBV5-1 to TRBJ2-5, with a weak D call TRBD2 (5 bases). The V end was cut by 1 base, the J end by 5 bases, with 12 bases between. This CDR3 has 14 residues. Germline V CDR1 and CDR2: SGHRS, YFSETQ. The CDR3 bases are TGCGCCAGCAGCTTGAGCGGACTGTGGGAGACCCAGTACTTC. As protein: CASSLSGLWETQYF.

This CDR3 is CASSLWSRVNQPQHF. The CDR3 nucleotides read TGTGCCAGCAGTTTATGGTCCAGGGTCAATCAGCCCCAGCATTTT. The V call is TRBV28, the J call TRBJ1-5; D possibly corresponds to TRBD1 (5 bases). The CDR3 contains 15 residues. The germline V and J ends were trimmed by 0 bases and 3 bases, with 9 bases remaining between them. Germline CDR1 and CDR2: MDHEN and SYDVKM.

This sequence joins TRBV6-5 and TRBJ2-3; a possible D gene is TRBD1 (5 bases). Looked up from germline, CDR1 is MNHEY and CDR2 is SVGAGI. Trimming took off 5 bases at V and 3 bases at J, with 9 bases between the two ends. The CDR3 is 13 residues long. CDR3 sequence: CASSRGGTDTQYF. The DNA of the CDR3 is TGTGCCAGCAGTAGGGGTGGGACAGATACGCAGTATTTT.

This sequence joins TRBV15 and TRBJ1-5; the match to TRBD1 covers 7 bases. V shed 3 bases, J shed 4 bases, and the junction held 9 bases outside the gene matches. Germline V gene sequence: CDR1 LNHNV, CDR2 YYDKDF (reference sequence). The CDR3 spans 16 residues. This CDR3 is CATSRGGTAKNQPQHF. CDR3 DNA: TGTGCCACCAGCAGGGGCGGGACAGCCAAAAATCAGCCCCAGCATTTT.

J is TRBJ1-1 and V is TRBV4-1; unclear D gene. This CDR3 has 14 residues. The V gene's germline CDR1 is MGHRA and CDR2 YSYEKL. V was trimmed by 4 bases and J by 5 bases, leaving 14 bases between them. The DNA for the CDR3 is TGCGCCAGCAGCCTCACCGAGGGCTCGACTGAAGCTTTCTTT. Protein sequence: CASSLTEGSTEAFF.

V is TRBV6-5 and J is TRBJ1-1, with D maybe TRBD1 (5 bases). Germline V lookup: CDR1 MNHEY, CDR2 SVGAGI. The CDR3 is 15 amino acids. Between the trimmed V and J ends, which lost 0 bases and 1 base, there was a span of 9 bases. CDR3 sequence reads: CASSYSGGKNTEAFF. CDR3 nucleotides: TGTGCCAGCAGTTACTCGGGGGGGAAGAACACTGAAGCTTTCTTT.

A few counts support this clone. V gene TRBV28 combines with J gene TRBJ2-7, with 8 bases lining up with TRBD2. Unmatched junction bases numbered 8, after V lost 2 bases and J lost 2 bases. CDR3 length equals 16 residues. Germline loops: CDR1 MDHEN, CDR2 SYDVKM. This CDR3 reads CASSLIGSGGPYEQYF. CDR3 DNA: TGTGCCAGCAGTTTAATTGGGTCGGGAGGGCCCTACGAGCAGTACTTC.

The chain employs TRBV7-8 and TRBJ2-2, with 14 bases fitting TRBD2. V dropped 5 bases and J dropped 4; count of bases not matched to a gene: 9. Germline CDR1 SGHVS, CDR2 FQNEAQ. The CDR3 runs 18 residues. The CDR3 region has the DNA TGTGCCAGCAGCCCAGTGACTAGCGGGAGGGCCACCACCGGGGAGCTGTTTTTT. Translated: CASSPVTSGRATTGELFF.

The chain links TRBV28 to TRBJ1-2, with a possible D match to TRBD1 (5 bases). Trimming left V 6 bases short and J 1 base short, with 24 bases between. Germline CDR1 is MDHEN and CDR2 is SYDVKM. The CDR3 length is 18 residues. The CDR3 protein is CASRSGYDVMLVNYGYTF. In DNA, the CDR3 is TGTGCCAGCAGATCAGGGTACGATGTGATGTTGGTTAACTATGGCTACACCTTC.

The chain's CDR3 is CASSTDREWNTEAFF. CDR3 nucleotides: TGTGCCAGTAGTACCGACAGGGAGTGGAACACTGAAGCTTTCTTT. The chain is built from TRBV19 and TRBJ1-1; TRBD1 matches at 7 bases. The V and J ends lost 4 bases and 1 base, in that order; junction bases with no gene match: 6. This CDR3 has 15 residues. Germline values: CDR1 LNHDA, CDR2 SQIVND (reference sequence). Based on the CDR3 plus reference TRBV19 and TRBJ1-1, the full variable domain is DGGITQSPKYLFRKEGQNVTLSCEQNLNHDAMYWYRQDPGQGLRLIYYSQIVNDFQKGDIAEGYSVSREKKESFPLTVTSAQKNPTAFYLCASSTDREWNTEAFFGQGTRLTVV.